This passage covers 32 T cell receptor beta chains from one sample sequenced in a study of glioma-infiltrating T cells after dendritic cell vaccination (dated by TCRdb to between 2015 and 2016). Receptor libraries were prepared by the immunoSEQ multiplex PCR assay. This immuneACCESS table, as held by TCRdb, lists in-frame sequences with V and J called but not all clones. Of the missing ones, under half trace to an unresolved V gene in checked studies; the others have no known cause. In all, the sample holds tens of thousands of clones, and 65% to 90% of those were seen once. The top ten constitute over 9.5% of the sample. Sequenced here: blood, sampled before dendritic cell vaccination. These TCRs come from a human donor with glioblastoma.

The chain couples TRBV2 to TRBJ1-2; 7 nucleotides align to TRBD1. Germline assignment: CDR1 SNHLY and CDR2 FYNNEI. The ends lost 6 bases at V and 8 bases at J; junction bases unmatched: 6. CDR3 length: 12 amino acids. The CDR3 nucleotides read TGTGCCAGCAGCGAGACAGGGAGCGGCTACACCTTC. It encodes CASSETGSGYTF.

The chain couples TRBV10-3 to TRBJ2-1; D call uncertain. V was trimmed by 2 bases and J by 8 bases, leaving 4 bases between them. The CDR3 covers 11 residues. Germline values: CDR1 ENHRY, CDR2 SYGVKD. Written as DNA, the CDR3 is TGTGCCATCAGTGAGCTCGATGAGCAGTTCTTC. This translates into CAISELDEQFF.

J is TRBJ2-3 and V is TRBV4-3; tentatively, D is TRBD2 (5 bases). The V and J ends lost 1 base and 5 bases respectively, with 13 bases between them. The germline V gene has CDR1 LGHNA and CDR2 YSLEER. The CDR3 covers 15 residues. The CDR3 spells CASSQVHGGLDTQYF. CDR3 DNA sequence: TGCGCCAGCAGCCAAGTCCATGGAGGTTTAGATACGCAGTATTTT.

This clone is a singleton in its sample. The chain has TRBV5-1 and TRBJ2-4; D perhaps matches TRBD1 (6 bases). V lost 0 bases and J lost 0, with 10 bases in between. CDR1 and CDR2 (germline): SGHRS, YFSETQ. CDR3 size: 16 residues. The CDR3 region has the DNA TGCGCCAGCAGCTTGGCCTGGGGGCTAGCCAAAAACATTCAGTACTTC. Encoded protein: CASSLAWGLAKNIQYF.

This chain joins TRBV6-1 and TRBJ1-5; tentatively, D is TRBD1 (5 bases). CDR3 size: 15 residues. The V end lost 4 bases, the J end lost 3 bases, and 13 bases lay between the germline ends. The germline V gene encodes CDR1 MNHNS and CDR2 SASEGT. This chain's CDR3 is CASSGSGGPNQPQHF. CDR3 DNA: TGTGCCAGCAGTGGATCGGGGGGACCCAATCAGCCCCAGCATTTT.

This chain uses TRBV9 with TRBJ1-2; D gene ambiguous. V lost 3 bases and J 0 bases, leaving 18 bases between the germline ends. This CDR3 comprises 17 residues. Germline V gene sequence: CDR1 SGDLS, CDR2 YYNGEE. This CDR3 is CASSGRHTEPANYGYTF. CDR3 coding DNA: TGTGCCAGCAGCGGTAGACATACAGAGCCCGCTAACTATGGCTACACCTTC.

The rearrangement joins TRBV19 to TRBJ2-2, with 10 nucleotides matching TRBD2. V lost 9 bases, J lost 5 bases, and 6 bases stayed unmatched. Germline values: CDR1 LNHDA, CDR2 SQIVND (reference sequence). The CDR3 is made up of 14 amino acids. The CDR3 region has the DNA TGTGCCAGCCGACTAGCGGGTACAACCGGGGAGCTGTTTTTT. Its translation is CASRLAGTTGELFF.

The rearrangement uses TRBV29-1 and TRBJ1-1, with D unresolved. The CDR3 totals 12 residues. Per germline, CDR1 SQVTM and CDR2 ANQGSEA. Trimming took off 5 bases at V and 6 bases at J, with 13 bases between the two ends. CDR3 sequence (DNA): TGCAGCGTTCGGGTTAAGAAGGCTGAAGCTTTCTTT. It is translated as CSVRVKKAEAFF.

V and J are TRBV4-1 and TRBJ2-1, with D possibly TRBD1 on 5 matching bases. Trimming pared 3 bases from V and 7 bases from J, leaving 10 bases between. The CDR3 consists of 13 residues. CDR1 MGHRA and CDR2 YSYEKL come from the germline V gene. Here the CDR3 DNA reads TGCGCCAGCAGCCATCAGGGCGATAATGAGCAGTTCTTC. It encodes CASSHQGDNEQFF.

In DNA, the CDR3 is TGTGCCAGCAGTGTTAGAGGACAGGGGACCTACAATGAGCAGTTCTTC. This encodes CASSVRGQGTYNEQFF. The gene calls are TRBV6-1 and TRBJ2-1; 9 positions match TRBD1. This CDR3 is built from 16 residues. The germline gives CDR1 MNHNS, CDR2 SASEGT. The junction had 6 bases not matched to a gene; V was cut back by 4 bases and J by 2 bases.

This rearrangement joins TRBV19 to TRBJ2-6; tentatively, D is TRBD1 (6 bases). The germline CDR1 and CDR2 sequences are LNHDA and SQIVND (reference sequence). V was trimmed by 3 bases and J by 0 bases, leaving 18 bases between them. The CDR3 length is 19 residues. DNA of the CDR3: TGTGCCAGTAGTATTCCTCGCGGAATAGGGGGCTCTGGGGCCAACGTCCTGACTTTC. Amino acid sequence: CASSIPRGIGGSGANVLTF. Full variable domain (rest looked up from reference TRBV19 and TRBJ2-6): DGGITQSPKYLFRKEGQNVTLSCEQNLNHDAMYWYRQDPGQGLRLIYYSQIVNDFQKGDIAEGYSVSREKKESFPLTVTSAQKNPTAFYLCASSIPRGIGGSGANVLTFGAGSRLTVL.

There are a few counts of this clone. The CDR3 DNA reads as TGTGCCAGCAGGGGGACTAGCGGGGCGACCTACAATGAGCAGTTCTTC. As protein: CASRGTSGATYNEQFF. This chain links TRBV6-6 with TRBJ2-1, with 13 nucleotides matching TRBD2. The length of the CDR3 is 16 residues. In germline, CDR1 is MNHNY, CDR2 SVGAGI (reference sequence). The J segment lost 2 bases and the V segment lost 6 bases, leaving 4 bases of the junction unmatched.

To note about this clone: Other DNA sequences in this sample translate to the same CDR3. This chain links TRBV25-1 with TRBJ1-6; 7 positions agree with TRBD1. There are 13 residues in the CDR3. V lost 4 bases, J lost 8 bases, and 2 bases stayed unmatched. Germline CDR1 and CDR2: MGHDK and SYGVNS. Here the CDR3 DNA reads TGTGCCAGCAGTGGACAGGGTTATTCACCCCTCCACTTT. It translates to CASSGQGYSPLHF.

The V and J genes are TRBV19 and TRBJ1-1; tentative D call: TRBD1 (6 bases). The V gene lost 7 bases and the J gene lost 3 bases, with 15 bases spanning the gap. The CDR3 consists of 14 residues. The V gene's germline CDR1 is LNHDA and CDR2 SQIVND (reference sequence). The CDR3 nucleotides are TGTGCCAGTATGGGTGGGGGCAGGGACACTGAAGCTTTCTTT. Protein product: CASMGGGRDTEAFF.

The J gene is TRBJ1-4, the V gene TRBV27; TRBD1 aligns across 8 bases. The CDR3 covers 17 residues. V lost 7 bases and J lost 6; bases outside the gene matches: 16. Looked up from germline, CDR1 is MNHEY and CDR2 is SMNVEV (reference sequence). CDR3 loop: CASTVRAGGGSDEKLFF. The CDR3, as DNA: TGTGCCAGCACCGTAAGGGCAGGGGGCGGGAGTGATGAAAAACTGTTTTTT.

This clone has just a few counts. The chain uses TRBV7-2 and TRBJ2-7; D ambiguous. Germline V gives CDR1 SGHTA, CDR2 FQGNSA. The CDR3 runs 14 residues. Trimming took off 2 bases at V and 3 bases at J, with 11 bases between the two ends. CDR3 nucleotides: TGTGCCAGCAGCTTAACAGCACCCGACTACGAGCAGTACTTC. It codes for CASSLTAPDYEQYF. Variable domain in full (rest from reference TRBV7-2 and TRBJ2-7): GAGVSQSPSNKVTEKGKDVELRCDPISGHTALYWYRQSLGQGLEFLIYFQGNSAPDKSGLPSDRFSAERTGGSVSTLTIQRTQQEDSAVYLCASSLTAPDYEQYFGPGTRLTVT.

Remarks on this clone: A read error may account for a junction end that differs from germline. This chain joins TRBV27 and TRBJ2-7; TRBD1 agrees at 11 bases. Germline V gene data show CDR1 as MNHEY and CDR2 as SMNVEV (reference sequence). The CDR3 loop spans 17 amino acids. CDR3 nucleotide sequence: TGTGCCAGCAGTCTAACCGCCCGGACAGGGGGCTCCCACGAGCAGTACTTC. This codes for CASSLTARTGGSHEQYF.

The chain links TRBV19 to TRBJ2-1; 10 positions agree with TRBD1. Germline values: CDR1 LNHDA, CDR2 SQIVND (reference sequence). V was clipped by 4 bases and J by 4 bases; unmatched bases: 4. CDR3 length: 15 amino acids. The CDR3: CASSTPGQGYNEQFF. CDR3 sequence (DNA): TGTGCCAGTAGTACACCGGGACAGGGGTACAATGAGCAGTTCTTC.

V usage is TRBV6-4 and J usage is TRBJ1-2, with 7 bases that match TRBD1. This CDR3 has 13 residues. Germline loops: CDR1 MRHNA, CDR2 SNTAGT. After removal of 3 bases from V and 8 bases from J, the junction contained 6 bases not matched to a gene. CDR3 sequence: CASSERQGSGYTF. CDR3 DNA: TGTGCCAGCAGTGAAAGACAGGGTAGCGGCTACACCTTC.

CDR3 DNA: TGTGCCAGCAGTCTAACGGGACAGGGAAATGAAAAACTGTTTTTT. This codes for CASSLTGQGNEKLFF. This chain uses TRBV28 with TRBJ1-4, with 9 positions matching TRBD1. Germline V CDR1 and CDR2: MDHEN, SYDVKM. The CDR3 runs to 15 residues. V gave up 5 bases and J gave up 5 bases; unmatched junction bases: 6.

CDR3 sequence (DNA): TGTGCCAGCAGCCTTCGGCAGTGGACAGGGCCCCAAGGTGGATCCTACAATGAGCAGTTCTTC. This translates into CASSLRQWTGPQGGSYNEQFF. The J gene is TRBJ2-1, the V gene TRBV14; 8 bases are shared with TRBD1. Unmatched junction bases numbered 21, after V lost 4 bases and J lost 1 base. This CDR3 has 21 residues. The V gene's germline CDR1 is SGHDN and CDR2 FVKESK.

The chain joins TRBV27 to TRBJ1-1, with 11 nucleotides matching TRBD1. Germline V gives CDR1 MNHEY, CDR2 SMNVEV (reference sequence). The CDR3 has 14 amino acids. The V segment lost 6 bases and the J segment 4 bases; nucleotides outside the gene matches: 4. CDR3 nucleotides: TGTGCCAGCAGGCCGGGACAGGGGGGCACTGAAGCTTTCTTT. Its translation: CASRPGQGGTEAFF.

The chain joins TRBV19 to TRBJ2-7; TRBD2 matches at 8 bases. Germline CDR1 LNHDA, CDR2 SQIVND (reference sequence). This CDR3 contains 13 residues. The ends lost 2 bases at V and 6 bases at J; junction bases unmatched: 3. The CDR3 region is CASSISLAGEQYF. DNA of the CDR3: TGTGCCAGTAGTATATCCCTAGCGGGCGAGCAGTACTTC.

This clone was recorded a few times. CDR3 region: CASSMSAGTSGSRRYNEQFF. The CDR3 nucleotides read TGTGCCAGTAGTATGTCCGCCGGGACTAGCGGGAGCCGACGGTACAATGAGCAGTTCTTC. This rearrangement joins TRBV19 to TRBJ2-1; 14 bases match TRBD2. In germline, CDR1 is LNHDA, CDR2 SQIVND (reference sequence). The CDR3 sequence is 20 residues long. With 3 bases clipped from V and 4 bases from J, the junction kept 14 bases outside the gene matches.

V and J are TRBV15 and TRBJ2-7, with 10 bases aligning to TRBD1. Germline lookup yields CDR1 LNHNV and CDR2 YYDKDF (reference sequence). V shed 0 bases, J shed 7 bases, and the junction held 12 bases outside the gene matches. The CDR3 runs to 17 residues. The chain's CDR3 is CATSRDRVTGGGSEQYF. In DNA form, the CDR3 reads TGTGCCACCAGCAGAGATCGGGTGACAGGGGGCGGGAGTGAGCAGTACTTC.

The chain carries TRBV19 and TRBJ1-1, with 10 bases matching TRBD1. There are 13 residues in the CDR3. The V gene end was trimmed by 5 bases and the J gene end by 9 bases; junction bases not matched to a gene: 6. The germline CDR1 and CDR2 sequences are LNHDA and SQIVND (reference sequence). The CDR3 DNA follows: TGTGCCAGTAGTGCAGACAGGGGGCAGAAAGCTTTCTTT. Protein sequence: CASSADRGQKAFF.

V and J are TRBV28 and TRBJ1-4; D may be TRBD1 (5 bases). Per germline, CDR1 MDHEN and CDR2 SYDVKM. This CDR3 has 15 amino acids. V lost 7 bases and J lost 7, with 19 bases in between. This CDR3 reads CASNIRTGGGEKLFF. In DNA, the CDR3 is TGTGCCAGCAACATCCGAACGGGGGGTGGTGAAAAACTGTTTTTT.

The chain carries TRBV14 and TRBJ2-7; D is perhaps TRBD1 (6 bases). Germline loops: CDR1 SGHDN, CDR2 FVKESK. This CDR3 spans 16 amino acids. With 4 bases removed from V and 0 bases from J, the gap between germline ends came to 16 bases. The CDR3 spells CASSPLGQGSSYEQYF. The CDR3 nucleotides read TGTGCCAGCAGCCCCCTGGGCCAGGGGAGCTCCTACGAGCAGTACTTC.

This clone was seen just once. V usage is TRBV9 and J usage is TRBJ2-7; TRBD1 aligns across 7 bases. V was pared by 2 bases and J by 0 bases, with 5 bases of the junction left unmatched. This CDR3 is built from 15 residues. CDR1 is SGDLS and CDR2 is YYNGEE in the germline V gene. In nucleotides, the CDR3 is TGTGCCAGCAGCGTTGGGACAGCCCGCTCCTACGAGCAGTACTTC. The encoded protein is CASSVGTARSYEQYF. The full variable domain, completed using reference TRBV9 and TRBJ2-7, is DSGVTQTPKHLITATGQRVTLRCSPRSGDLSVYWYQQSLDQGLQFLIQYYNGEERAKGNILERFSAQQFPDLHSELNLSSLELGDSALYFCASSVGTARSYEQYFGPGTRLTVT.

CDR3 loop: CASSPLPRGTGDNEQFF. DNA of the CDR3: TGTGCCAGCAGTCCTCTCCCTAGGGGGACAGGGGACAATGAGCAGTTCTTC. This chain joins TRBV27 and TRBJ2-1; 10 bases match TRBD1. The V and J ends lost 5 bases and 5 bases, in that order; junction bases with no gene match: 12. Germline CDR1 is MNHEY and CDR2 is SMNVEV (reference sequence). The CDR3 runs to 17 residues.

The gene calls are TRBV4-3 and TRBJ1-2, with TRBD1 matching over 8 bases. The CDR3 is made up of 15 amino acids. The ends lost 5 bases at V and 4 bases at J; junction bases unmatched: 9. Germline CDR1 is LGHNA and CDR2 is YSLEER. In DNA, the CDR3 is TGCGCCAGCAGCAAGCCCGGGACAGGTATCTATGGCTACACCTTC. As protein: CASSKPGTGIYGYTF.

The rearrangement uses TRBV6-6 and TRBJ1-3; 7 bases align to TRBD1. Germline values: CDR1 MNHNY, CDR2 SVGAGI (reference sequence). The CDR3 extends over 12 amino acids. Trimming took 8 bases from V and 2 from J; bases not matched to a gene: 0. The CDR3 loop reads CASQGAGNTIYF. As DNA, the CDR3 is TGTGCCAGCCAGGGGGCTGGAAACACCATATATTTT.